This passage covers 20 T cell receptor beta chains from one sample sequenced in a study of radiotherapy plus CTLA-4 blockade in lung cancer. Sequenced by immunoSEQ multiplex PCR; TCRdb stores in-frame clones only, minus some. The sample contains roughly 54,000 clones, 70% to 90% of which appear only once. The sequencing used peripheral blood, collected from a patient treated with radiotherapy plus ipilimumab. These receptors all stem from a human donor with non-small cell lung cancer whose response to radiotherapy plus ipilimumab could not be evaluated.

The V gene is TRBV18, the J gene TRBJ2-5; no firm D call. The germline V gene encodes CDR1 KGHSH and CDR2 LQKENI. This CDR3 is built from 14 residues. Trimming pared 4 bases from V and 2 bases from J, leaving 11 bases between. CDR3: CASSRRRGQETQYF. Here the CDR3 DNA reads TGTGCCAGCTCACGGCGGAGAGGTCAAGAGACCCAGTACTTC.

The chain is built from TRBV5-1 and TRBJ2-7; 10 bases are shared with TRBD2. V lost 2 bases, J lost 0 bases, and 2 bases stayed unmatched. From germline, CDR1 is SGHRS and CDR2 YFSETQ. The CDR3 consists of 15 residues. CDR3 sequence reads: CASSFSGGSSYEQYF. In DNA, the CDR3 is TGCGCCAGCAGCTTTAGCGGGGGGAGCTCCTACGAGCAGTACTTC.

This clone was seen once. V is TRBV5-1 and J is TRBJ1-1; possibly TRBD1 for D (5 bases). Trimming took 5 bases from V and 1 from J, leaving 15 bases between them. The CDR3 runs 15 residues. CDR1 SGHRS and CDR2 YFSETQ come from the germline V gene. CDR3 nucleotides: TGCGCCAGCAGAAGAGTGGCCCAGGGGAACACTGAAGCTTTCTTT. It translates to CASRRVAQGNTEAFF.

V usage is TRBV19 and J usage is TRBJ2-1; possible D gene TRBD2, 5 bases. V dropped 3 bases and J dropped 4 bases, with 7 bases sitting between them. The length of the CDR3 is 13 residues. From germline, CDR1 is LNHDA and CDR2 SQIVND (reference sequence). The CDR3: CASSMPGYNEQFF. The DNA for the CDR3 is TGTGCCAGTAGTATGCCGGGGTACAATGAGCAGTTCTTC. Full variable domain (remainder filled in from reference TRBV19 and TRBJ2-1): DGGITQSPKYLFRKEGQNVTLSCEQNLNHDAMYWYRQDPGQGLRLIYYSQIVNDFQKGDIAEGYSVSREKKESFPLTVTSAQKNPTAFYLCASSMPGYNEQFFGPGTRLTVL.

The chain has TRBV28 and TRBJ1-4; 7 nucleotides agree with TRBD1. Trimming took 8 bases from V and 5 from J; bases not matched to a gene: 11. Germline values: CDR1 MDHEN, CDR2 SYDVKM. The CDR3 runs to 15 residues. This chain's CDR3 is CASGRNGQANEKLFF. The CDR3 DNA is TGTGCCAGCGGACGTAATGGACAGGCCAATGAAAAACTGTTTTTT.

A single count supports this clone. The rearrangement uses TRBV19 and TRBJ2-3; possible D gene TRBD2, 6 bases. V lost 4 bases, J lost 2 bases, and 13 bases lay in between. Germline CDR1 and CDR2: LNHDA and SQIVND (reference sequence). This CDR3 has 15 amino acids. DNA of the CDR3: TGTGCCAGTAGTAATGGGGGGATACTCACAGATACGCAGTATTTT. Its protein product is CASSNGGILTDTQYF.

The sample holds one count of this clone. The rearrangement uses TRBV5-4 and TRBJ2-1, with 11 bases that match TRBD1. Germline V gene lookup returns CDR1 SGHNT and CDR2 YYREEE (reference sequence). This CDR3 region has 15 residues. The V and J ends lost 7 bases and 5 bases, in that order; junction bases with no gene match: 8. Here the CDR3 reads CASGVWDRGDNEQFF. The CDR3 bases are TGTGCCAGCGGCGTTTGGGACAGGGGGGACAATGAGCAGTTCTTC.

The chain combines TRBV28 with TRBJ1-5; D possibly corresponds to TRBD1 (5 bases). V was pared by 5 bases and J by 3 bases, with 8 bases between. CDR1 and CDR2 from the germline V gene are MDHEN and SYDVKM. This CDR3 has 13 amino acids. The CDR3 loop is CASSRGVNQPQHF. CDR3 bases: TGTGCCAGCAGTCGGGGGGTCAATCAGCCCCAGCATTTT.

The chain uses TRBV28 and TRBJ2-5; 8 bases align to TRBD2. Trimming cost V 7 bases and J 11 bases; bases outside gene matches: 18. The germline gives CDR1 MDHEN, CDR2 SYDVKM. The CDR3 extends over 15 amino acids. The CDR3 protein is CASMAGGADLLEQYF. The DNA of the CDR3 is TGTGCCAGCATGGCGGGGGGAGCGGACCTACTGGAGCAGTACTTC.

The rearrangement links TRBV7-2 to TRBJ2-1; 11 positions agree with TRBD2. This CDR3 is 15 amino acids long. Germline assignment: CDR1 SGHTA and CDR2 FQGNSA. V shed 6 bases and J 6 bases; nucleotides not matched to a gene: 7. CDR3: CASSFTSGSSNEQFF. Written as DNA, the CDR3 is TGTGCCAGCAGTTTCACTAGCGGGAGCAGCAATGAGCAGTTCTTC.

This chain joins TRBV27 and TRBJ1-5; D is unclear. The CDR3 covers 15 residues. With 0 bases removed from V and 2 bases from J, the gap between germline ends came to 8 bases. Germline loops: CDR1 MNHEY, CDR2 SMNVEV (reference sequence). As DNA, the CDR3 is TGTGCCAGCAGTTTATCACTAGGAGGCAATCAGCCCCAGCATTTT. It codes for CASSLSLGGNQPQHF.

The rearrangement uses TRBV10-1 and TRBJ1-1; D gene uncertain. This CDR3 comprises 11 residues. V was clipped by 5 bases and J by 9 bases, with 10 bases between them. The germline V gene has CDR1 WNHNN and CDR2 SYGVQD (reference sequence). The CDR3, as DNA: TGCGCCAGCAGTCGGGAGGGAAAAGCTTTCTTT. Translating gives CASSREGKAFF.

The chain has TRBV19 and TRBJ2-2; 10 nucleotides agree with TRBD1. The ends lost 2 bases at V and 4 bases at J; junction bases unmatched: 4. CDR3 length: 16 residues. From germline, CDR1 is LNHDA and CDR2 SQIVND (reference sequence). The CDR3 region is CASSIPRTGGTGELFF. CDR3 nucleotides: TGTGCCAGTAGTATACCCCGGACAGGGGGCACCGGGGAGCTGTTTTTT.

The chain is built from TRBV5-4 and TRBJ2-1; TRBD1 aligns across 8 bases. The CDR3 consists of 11 residues. The germline V gene has CDR1 SGHNT and CDR2 YYREEE (reference sequence). V lost 4 bases, J lost 10 bases, and 1 base stayed unmatched. The CDR3 DNA follows: TGTGCCAGCAGCAGGGACAGGGAGCAGTTCTTC. Its translation: CASSRDREQFF.

The chain couples TRBV6-6 to TRBJ1-5; 9 bases line up with TRBD1. Looked up from germline, CDR1 is MNHNY and CDR2 is SVGAGI (reference sequence). This CDR3 has 15 residues. V dropped 2 bases and J dropped 3; count of bases not matched to a gene: 2. The CDR3 DNA is TGTGCCAGCAGTTACGGACAGGGGTACAATCAGCCCCAGCATTTT. It specifies CASSYGQGYNQPQHF.

The rearrangement uses TRBV9 and TRBJ2-7; 8 bases are shared with TRBD2. This CDR3 has 16 amino acids. Germline V CDR1 and CDR2: SGDLS, YYNGEE. Trimming at V came to 0 bases and at J to 3 bases, leaving 8 bases not matched to a gene. The CDR3 coding sequence is TGTGCCAGCAGCGTAGAAGGGGGACTAGGTCTCTACGAGCAGTACTTC. Its protein is CASSVEGGLGLYEQYF.

The chain carries TRBV7-3 and TRBJ1-5; weak D call: TRBD1 (5 bases). CDR1 and CDR2 from the germline V gene are SGHTA and FQGTGA. V was trimmed by 5 bases and J by 9 bases, leaving 14 bases between them. The CDR3 consists of 13 residues. This CDR3 reads CASSLLGEGPQHF. The CDR3 DNA is TGTGCCAGCAGCCTGCTGGGGGAGGGGCCCCAGCATTTT.

J is TRBJ1-1 and V is TRBV28, with 9 bases aligning to TRBD1. Germline CDR1 and CDR2: MDHEN and SYDVKM. The junction had 10 bases not matched to a gene; V was cut back by 6 bases and J by 5 bases. The CDR3 is made up of 15 amino acids. The CDR3 loop is CASRKDRGLKTEAFF. CDR3 DNA: TGTGCCAGCAGGAAGGACAGGGGACTTAAGACTGAAGCTTTCTTT.

The chain is built from TRBV9 and TRBJ2-7; possible D gene TRBD1, 6 bases. This CDR3 has 15 residues. From germline, CDR1 is SGDLS and CDR2 YYNGEE. V was trimmed by 0 bases and J by 0 bases, leaving 10 bases between them. The CDR3 DNA sequence: TGTGCCAGCAGCGTAGATGGGACACCCTCCTACGAGCAGTACTTC. Protein sequence: CASSVDGTPSYEQYF.

The chain links TRBV9 to TRBJ2-3; D is uncertain. Germline-derived CDR1 and CDR2 are SGDLS and YYNGEE. V dropped 0 bases and J dropped 6 bases, with 14 bases sitting between them. The CDR3 runs 15 residues. CDR3 nucleotides: TGTGCCAGCAGCGTAGCTACTTCTGAGGTGGATACGCAGTATTTT. Translated: CASSVATSEVDTQYF. Full variable domain (remainder filled in from reference TRBV9 and TRBJ2-3): DSGVTQTPKHLITATGQRVTLRCSPRSGDLSVYWYQQSLDQGLQFLIQYYNGEERAKGNILERFSAQQFPDLHSELNLSSLELGDSALYFCASSVATSEVDTQYFGPGTRLTVL.